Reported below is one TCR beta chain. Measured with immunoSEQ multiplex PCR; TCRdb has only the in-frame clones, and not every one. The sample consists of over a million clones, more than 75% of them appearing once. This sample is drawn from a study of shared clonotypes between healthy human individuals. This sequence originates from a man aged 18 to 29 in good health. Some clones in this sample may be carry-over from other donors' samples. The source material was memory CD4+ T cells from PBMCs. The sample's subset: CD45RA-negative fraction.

DNA of the CDR3: TGTGCCAGCTCGGGGGCCTACGAGCAGTACTTC. Translated, it gives CASSGAYEQYF. The J gene is TRBJ2-7, the V gene TRBV6-5; D is possibly TRBD2 (6 bases). The CDR3 is made up of 11 amino acids. V was clipped by 8 bases and J by 2 bases, with 7 bases between them. Germline loops: CDR1 MNHEY, CDR2 SVGAGI.